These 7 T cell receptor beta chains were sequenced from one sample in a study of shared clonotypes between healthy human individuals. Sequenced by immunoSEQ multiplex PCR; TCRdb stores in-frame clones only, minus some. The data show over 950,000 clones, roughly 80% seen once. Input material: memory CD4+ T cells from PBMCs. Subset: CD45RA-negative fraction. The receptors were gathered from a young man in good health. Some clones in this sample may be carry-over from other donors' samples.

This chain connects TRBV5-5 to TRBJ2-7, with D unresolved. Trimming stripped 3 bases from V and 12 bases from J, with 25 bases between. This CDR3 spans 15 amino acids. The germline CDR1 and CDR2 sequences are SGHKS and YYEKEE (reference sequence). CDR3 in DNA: TGTGCCAGCAGCTCCCTTCGGACCGGGCCACGCGGAAGGTACTTC. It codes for CASSSLRTGPRGRYF.

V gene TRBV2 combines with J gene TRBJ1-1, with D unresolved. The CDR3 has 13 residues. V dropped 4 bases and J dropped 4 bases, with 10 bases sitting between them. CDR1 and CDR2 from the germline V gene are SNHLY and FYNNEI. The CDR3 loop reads CASSGHGVTEAFF. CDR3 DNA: TGTGCCAGCAGTGGACACGGGGTCACTGAAGCTTTCTTT.

The DNA of the CDR3 is TGCAGCGTTGCGTCGGGCGGCCGCTATGGCTACACCTTC. This gives the protein CSVASGGRYGYTF. This sequence joins TRBV29-1 and TRBJ1-2; D gene uncertain. The CDR3 runs 13 residues. Germline CDR1 and CDR2: SQVTM and ANQGSEA. V was clipped by 4 bases and J by 4 bases, with 13 bases between them.

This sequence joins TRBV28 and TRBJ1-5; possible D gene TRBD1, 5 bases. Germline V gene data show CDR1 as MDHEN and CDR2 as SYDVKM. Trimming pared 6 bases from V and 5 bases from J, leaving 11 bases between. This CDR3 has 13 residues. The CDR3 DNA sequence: TGTGCCAGCAGGCCCGGGGCGGATCAGCCCCAGCATTTT. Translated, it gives CASRPGADQPQHF. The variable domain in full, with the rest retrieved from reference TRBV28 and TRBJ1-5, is DVKVTQSSRYLVKRTGEKVFLECVQDMDHENMFWYRQDPGLGLRLIYFSYDVKMKEKGDIPEGYSVSREKKERFSLILESASTNQTSMYLCASRPGADQPQHFGDGTRLSIL.

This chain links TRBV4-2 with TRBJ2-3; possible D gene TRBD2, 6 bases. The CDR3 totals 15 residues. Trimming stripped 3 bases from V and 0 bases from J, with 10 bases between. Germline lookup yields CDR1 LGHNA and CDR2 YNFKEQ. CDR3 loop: CASSHRDSSTDTQYF. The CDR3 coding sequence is TGTGCCAGCAGCCACCGGGACTCGAGCACAGATACGCAGTATTTT.

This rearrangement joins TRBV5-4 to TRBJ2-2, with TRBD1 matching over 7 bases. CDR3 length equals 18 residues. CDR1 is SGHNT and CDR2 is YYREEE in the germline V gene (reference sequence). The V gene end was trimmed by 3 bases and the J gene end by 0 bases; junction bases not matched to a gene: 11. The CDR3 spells CASSSARGLGPNTGELFF. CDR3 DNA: TGTGCCAGCAGCTCAGCGAGGGGGCTAGGCCCGAACACCGGGGAGCTGTTTTTT. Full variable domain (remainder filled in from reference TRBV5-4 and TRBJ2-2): ETGVTQSPTHLIKTRGQQVTLRCSSQSGHNTVSWYQQALGQGPQFIFQYYREEENGRGNFPPRFSGLQFPNYSSELNVNALELDDSALYLCASSSARGLGPNTGELFFGEGSRLTVL.

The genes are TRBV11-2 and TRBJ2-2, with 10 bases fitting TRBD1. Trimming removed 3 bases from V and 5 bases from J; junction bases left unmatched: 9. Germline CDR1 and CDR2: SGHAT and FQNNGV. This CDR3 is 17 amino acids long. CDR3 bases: TGTGCCAGCAGCTTTGGCCGTGGGACAGGGGTAACCGGGGAGCTGTTTTTT. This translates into CASSFGRGTGVTGELFF.